This passage covers 30 T cell receptor beta chains from one sample sequenced in a study of blood T cell repertoires in COVID-19 (dated by TCRdb to about 2020). Libraries were built with the immunoSEQ multiplex PCR assay. The clones in this table, taken by TCRdb from immuneACCESS, are in-frame only. Not every clone is retained; where verified, under half of the shortfall comes from an unresolved V gene, and the cause of the rest is unknown. This sample holds about 220,000 clones; approximately 83% were observed only once. Roughly 3% of the sample is taken by the ten largest. Sequencing input: peripheral blood. Receptors were obtained from a woman in her 30s who had recovered from COVID-19.

The chain combines TRBV19 with TRBJ1-2; D uncertain. The germline V and J ends were trimmed by 7 bases and 0 bases, with 9 bases remaining between them. This CDR3 has 13 amino acids. CDR1 is LNHDA, CDR2 SQIVND, per germline (reference sequence). CDR3 sequence (DNA): TGTGCCAGTAAACTCTCTCCTAACTATGGCTACACCTTC. It specifies CASKLSPNYGYTF.

This clone was counted once. The chain recombines TRBV5-1 with TRBJ1-1; TRBD1 is a possible D gene (5 bases). V was shortened by 3 bases and J by 0 bases, with 12 bases between the two germline ends. The CDR3 runs 15 residues. CDR1 and CDR2 from the germline V gene are SGHRS and YFSETQ. The CDR3 region is CASSWGLGMNTEAFF. CDR3 in DNA: TGCGCCAGCAGCTGGGGCCTGGGCATGAACACTGAAGCTTTCTTT.

J is TRBJ2-3 and V is TRBV2, with 8 nucleotides matching TRBD1. V dropped 4 bases and J dropped 1; count of bases not matched to a gene: 7. Germline loops: CDR1 SNHLY, CDR2 FYNNEI. This CDR3 region has 16 residues. The CDR3 protein is CASSVDRASGTDTQYF. CDR3 DNA: TGTGCCAGCAGTGTGGACAGGGCGAGTGGCACAGATACGCAGTATTTT.

The chain couples TRBV9 to TRBJ2-5, with D possibly TRBD1 on 5 matching bases. CDR1 is SGDLS, CDR2 YYNGEE, per germline. The CDR3 is 12 amino acids. Trimming left V 1 base short and J 5 bases short, with 6 bases between. CDR3 in DNA: TGTGCCAGCAGCGTATCAGGGGAGACCCAGTACTTC. Its translation: CASSVSGETQYF.

V usage is TRBV6-6 and J usage is TRBJ2-7; perhaps TRBD1 as D (5 bases). With 8 bases removed from V and 1 base from J, the gap between germline ends came to 9 bases. This CDR3 is 12 amino acids long. Germline CDR1 MNHNY, CDR2 SVGAGI (reference sequence). As DNA, the CDR3 is TGTGCCAGCTCCCAGGGATCCTACGAGCAGTACTTC. Translation gives CASSQGSYEQYF.

The J gene is TRBJ2-3, the V gene TRBV5-1; 8 bases are shared with TRBD1. Trimming took 4 bases from V and 3 from J; bases not matched to a gene: 7. The CDR3 runs to 15 residues. Germline CDR1 and CDR2: SGHRS and YFSETQ. The CDR3 sequence: CASSRGQGITDTQYF. The CDR3 DNA reads TGCGCCAGCAGCCGCGGACAGGGAATAACAGATACGCAGTATTTT.

The J gene is TRBJ2-1, the V gene TRBV3-1 (or the pseudogene TRBV3-2); D remains ambiguous. Trimming cost V 3 bases and J 0 bases, with 21 bases left between them. This CDR3 spans 19 amino acids. Germline loops: CDR1 LGHDT, CDR2 YNNKEL (reference sequence). The CDR3 spells CASSHTNPLDPSSYNEQFF. The CDR3 DNA follows: TGTGCCAGCAGCCACACCAACCCTCTAGATCCGAGCTCCTACAATGAGCAGTTCTTC.

The chain recombines TRBV5-1 with TRBJ2-1; weak D call: TRBD2 (5 bases). V was shortened by 0 bases and J by 3 bases, with 13 bases between the two germline ends. The CDR3 runs to 16 residues. The germline V gene encodes CDR1 SGHRS and CDR2 YFSETQ. CDR3 nucleotides: TGCGCCAGCAGCTTGGTTGCCGGGGATAGCTACAATGAGCAGTTCTTC. Amino acids: CASSLVAGDSYNEQFF.

This sequence joins TRBV9 and TRBJ1-1, with D possibly being TRBD1 (5 bases). Trimming stripped 2 bases from V and 6 bases from J, with 17 bases between. Germline V gene sequence: CDR1 SGDLS, CDR2 YYNGEE. This CDR3 has 15 amino acids. CDR3 bases: TGTGCCAGCAGCGTTTCGGGGGATGGAATAGCTGAAGCTTTCTTT. Its translation is CASSVSGDGIAEAFF. Combining the CDR3 with reference TRBV9 and TRBJ1-1 gives the whole variable domain DSGVTQTPKHLITATGQRVTLRCSPRSGDLSVYWYQQSLDQGLQFLIQYYNGEERAKGNILERFSAQQFPDLHSELNLSSLELGDSALYFCASSVSGDGIAEAFFGQGTRLTVV.

The chain combines TRBV9 with TRBJ2-7; TRBD2 matches at 9 bases. V was clipped by 0 bases and J by 3 bases; unmatched bases: 7. The germline CDR1 and CDR2 sequences are SGDLS and YYNGEE. CDR3 length: 16 amino acids. The CDR3 DNA sequence: TGTGCCAGCAGCGTAGGTTCAGCGGGGGGCCTCTACGAGCAGTACTTC. Translation: CASSVGSAGGLYEQYF.

The genes are TRBV4-2 and TRBJ2-2; D unclear. Germline V gene sequence: CDR1 LGHNA, CDR2 YNFKEQ. The CDR3 has 14 amino acids. The V end was cut by 0 bases, the J end by 1 base, with 3 bases between. The CDR3, as DNA: TGTGCCAGCAGCCAAGATATGAACACCGGGGAGCTGTTTTTT. This encodes CASSQDMNTGELFF.

The chain carries TRBV2 and TRBJ1-1; D is unresolved. Germline V gives CDR1 SNHLY, CDR2 FYNNEI. The CDR3 is 13 residues long. V was clipped by 1 base and J by 1 base, with 4 bases between them. The CDR3 spells CASSEDQNTEAFF. As DNA, the CDR3 is TGTGCCAGCAGTGAAGATCAGAACACTGAAGCTTTCTTT.

The rearrangement joins TRBV18 to TRBJ1-6; D is possibly TRBD1 (6 bases). The CDR3 runs 15 residues. V lost 5 bases and J 0 bases, leaving 8 bases between the germline ends. Germline V lookup: CDR1 KGHSH, CDR2 LQKENI. The CDR3 DNA is TGTGCCAGCTCAACAGGGAGCTCCTATAATTCACCCCTCCACTTT. It translates to CASSTGSSYNSPLHF.

With respect to this clone: An end of the junction differs from the germline gene, which may be a read error. V and J are TRBV5-1 and TRBJ2-7; 9 nucleotides agree with TRBD1. Germline CDR1 reads SGHRS; CDR2 reads YFSETQ. The CDR3 consists of 15 residues. CDR3 amino acids: CASSLIGQGSSEQYF. The DNA of the CDR3 is TGCGCCAGCAGCTTGATTGGACAGGGGTCCTCCGAGCAGTACTTC.

The chain joins TRBV5-6 to TRBJ2-5, with 11 bases fitting TRBD1. CDR1 and CDR2 from the germline V gene are SGHDT and YYEEEE. CDR3 length equals 15 residues. V gave up 5 bases and J gave up 1 base; unmatched junction bases: 4. CDR3 nucleotides: TGTGCCAGCAGACGGACAGGGGGCGGCCAAGAGACCCAGTACTTC. Translating gives CASRRTGGGQETQYF.

V gene TRBV5-1 combines with J gene TRBJ2-1; 10 bases are a match to TRBD2. Per germline, CDR1 SGHRS and CDR2 YFSETQ. J was trimmed by 7 bases and V by 4 bases; bases with no gene match: 8. This CDR3 has 15 residues. The CDR3 nucleotides read TGCGCCAGCAGCGTTCCGGGACTAGCGAGGAATGAGCAGTTCTTC. This translates into CASSVPGLARNEQFF.

The V and J genes are TRBV9 and TRBJ2-2, with 10 bases matching TRBD2. Germline lookup yields CDR1 SGDLS and CDR2 YYNGEE. This CDR3 comprises 17 residues. The trim removed 4 bases at V and 4 bases at J, leaving 10 bases unmatched. CDR3 loop: CASSPHLAGVFTGELFF. For the CDR3, the DNA is TGTGCCAGCAGCCCCCACCTAGCGGGGGTGTTCACCGGGGAGCTGTTTTTT.

This clone was counted at least ten times. The chain combines TRBV5-4 with TRBJ1-2; 8 bases agree with TRBD1. J lost 6 bases, V lost 0 bases, and 4 bases had no gene match. The CDR3 totals 14 residues. Germline V gives CDR1 SGHNT, CDR2 YYREEE (reference sequence). The CDR3 DNA follows: TGTGCCAGCAGCTTGGGACAGGGGCAGGATGGCTACACCTTC. It translates to CASSLGQGQDGYTF.

The chain links TRBV6-2 or TRBV6-3 to TRBJ1-1; no definite D call. This CDR3 comprises 16 residues. Trimming stripped 1 base from V and 1 base from J, with 13 bases between. Germline CDR1 reads MNHEY; CDR2 reads SVGEGT. DNA of the CDR3: TGTGCCAGCAGTTACTTCTGGCCAGGTGGGAACACTGAAGCTTTCTTT. Translation: CASSYFWPGGNTEAFF.

The rearrangement joins TRBV18 to TRBJ2-1, with 10 bases fitting TRBD1. After removal of 6 bases from V and 2 bases from J, the junction contained 16 bases not matched to a gene. This CDR3 is 19 amino acids long. CDR1 and CDR2 from the germline V gene are KGHSH and LQKENI. The CDR3 region has the DNA TGTGCCAGCTCCCTATTGGGCATGGGACAGGGGAAGACCTACAATGAGCAGTTCTTC. This sequence encodes CASSLLGMGQGKTYNEQFF.

The J gene is TRBJ2-5, the V gene TRBV10-3; 7 nucleotides match TRBD2. The CDR3 loop spans 14 amino acids. Losses at the gene ends were 6 bases for V and 3 bases for J; bases not matched to a gene: 7. Germline-derived CDR1 and CDR2 are ENHRY and SYGVKD. In nucleotides, the CDR3 is TGTGCCATCAGGGGTCCTAGCGGAGAAGAGACCCAGTACTTC. Its translation is CAIRGPSGEETQYF.

CDR3 DNA sequence: TGTGCCAGCAGCAGGGAGCGGGGAGAGACCCAGTACTTC. This gives the protein CASSRERGETQYF. V gene TRBV7-7 combines with J gene TRBJ2-5; TRBD2 matches 7 bases. CDR1 and CDR2 from the germline V gene are SSHAT and FNYEAQ (reference sequence). This CDR3 has 13 residues. J was trimmed by 4 bases and V by 5 bases; bases with no gene match: 4.

The chain couples TRBV5-6 to TRBJ1-6; D is perhaps TRBD1 (6 bases). The CDR3 is 14 residues long. Germline CDR1 and CDR2: SGHDT and YYEEEE. Trimming pared 5 bases from V and 5 bases from J, leaving 11 bases between. CDR3 DNA sequence: TGTGCCAGCAGTAGGACAGTAGATAATTCACCCCTCCACTTT. This codes for CASSRTVDNSPLHF. Using reference TRBV5-6 and TRBJ1-6 for the parts outside the CDR3, the full variable domain is DAGVTQSPTHLIKTRGQQVTLRCSPKSGHDTVSWYQQALGQGPQFIFQYYEEEERQRGNFPDRFSGHQFPNYSSELNVNALLLGDSALYLCASSRTVDNSPLHFGNGTRLTVT.

This chain uses TRBV7-2 with TRBJ1-2; tentative D call: TRBD1 (5 bases). Per the germline V gene, CDR1 is SGHTA and CDR2 is FQGNSA. V was pared by 2 bases and J by 8 bases, with 12 bases between. This CDR3 has 13 residues. The CDR3, as DNA: TGTGCCAGCAGCTTAAGGGAGGGGAGCGGCTACACCTTC. It encodes CASSLREGSGYTF.

The chain recombines TRBV19 with TRBJ2-7; weak D call: TRBD1 (5 bases). Germline V gives CDR1 LNHDA, CDR2 SQIVND (reference sequence). V shed 5 bases and J shed 2 bases, with 13 bases lying between them. The CDR3 is 14 amino acids. CDR3 coding DNA: TGTGCCAGTAGTGCTGCAGGGTTAACCTACGAGCAGTACTTC. Amino acid sequence: CASSAAGLTYEQYF.

The V gene is TRBV14, the J gene TRBJ2-1, with TRBD1 matching 8 bases. The CDR3 loop spans 17 amino acids. Losses at the gene ends were 4 bases for V and 12 bases for J; bases not matched to a gene: 20. CDR1 and CDR2 from the germline V gene are SGHDN and FVKESK. The CDR3 region is CASSLGTETGASRGQFF. The CDR3, as DNA: TGTGCCAGCAGCCTTGGGACCGAGACAGGGGCCTCACGGGGGCAGTTCTTC.

The chain combines TRBV10-1 with TRBJ2-1, with 11 bases aligning to TRBD1. V lost 5 bases and J lost 6; bases outside the gene matches: 6. The germline gives CDR1 WNHNN, CDR2 SYGVQD (reference sequence). The CDR3 totals 15 residues. In DNA, the CDR3 is TGCGCCAGCAGTCCCGGGACAGGGGGATCCAATGAGCAGTTCTTC. Translated, it gives CASSPGTGGSNEQFF.

For this clone: Other DNA sequences of this sample code for an identical CDR3. CDR3 in DNA: TGTGCCAGCAGTGACCCGGGACAGGGCTACACTGAAGCTTTCTTT. This gives the protein CASSDPGQGYTEAFF. This chain links TRBV25-1 with TRBJ1-1; 9 bases are shared with TRBD1. Trimming took 3 bases from V and 3 from J; bases not matched to a gene: 5. The germline V gene has CDR1 MGHDK and CDR2 SYGVNS. The CDR3 has 15 amino acids.

The V and J genes are TRBV13 and TRBJ2-7; tentative D call: TRBD1 (5 bases). The CDR3 is 15 residues long. V lost 2 bases and J 9 bases, leaving 20 bases between the germline ends. Germline loops: CDR1 PRHDT, CDR2 FYEKMQ (reference sequence). CDR3 sequence reads: CASSLSEGAHLGQYF. The CDR3 DNA reads as TGTGCCAGCAGCTTATCTGAAGGGGCTCACCTAGGGCAGTACTTC. Filled out from reference TRBV13 and TRBJ2-7, the complete variable domain reads AAGVIQSPRHLIKEKRETATLKCYPIPRHDTVYWYQQGPGQDPQFLISFYEKMQSDKGSIPDRFSAQQFSDYHSELNMSSLELGDSALYFCASSLSEGAHLGQYFGPGTRLTVT.

In DNA, the CDR3 is TGCAGCGTTGAGAGGTCGTCCACTTGGGAGCAGTTCTTC. This gives the protein CSVERSSTWEQFF. The V and J genes are TRBV29-1 and TRBJ2-1; D is unresolved. CDR3 length: 13 amino acids. The V end lost 3 bases, the J end lost 10 bases, and 16 bases lay between the germline ends. Germline CDR1 and CDR2: SQVTM and ANQGSEA.